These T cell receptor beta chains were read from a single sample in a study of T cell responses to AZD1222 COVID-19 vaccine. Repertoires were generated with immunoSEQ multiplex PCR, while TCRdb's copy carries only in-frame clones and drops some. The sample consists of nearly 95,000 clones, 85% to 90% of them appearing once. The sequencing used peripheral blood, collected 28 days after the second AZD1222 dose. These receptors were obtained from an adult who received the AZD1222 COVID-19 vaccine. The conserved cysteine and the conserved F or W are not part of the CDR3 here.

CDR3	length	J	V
ASSPGLAGEEADTQY	15	TRBJ2-3	TRBV7-8
ASSPRRQNNNEQF	13	TRBJ2-1	TRBV7-2
ASREGARGNQPQH	13	TRBJ1-5	TRBV6-5
ASSLSRDGNQPQH	13	TRBJ1-5	TRBV7-2
ASRSGIGNEQF	11	TRBJ2-1	TRBV10-2
ASNLAGGPYEQF	12	TRBJ2-1	TRBV30
APPGRPQH	8	TRBJ1-5	TRBV7-9
ASSPRPRQLNTEAF	14	TRBJ1-1	TRBV18
ASTWGDYGYT	10	TRBJ1-2	TRBV19
ASSAQGPGELF	11	TRBJ2-2	TRBV19
ASSAGDRGSSEQY	13	TRBJ2-7	TRBV5-1
ASSRDSYNSPLH	12	TRBJ1-6	TRBV18
ASSQGWTGAGRTQY	14	TRBJ2-5	TRBV4-2
ASSLGRNTEAF	11	TRBJ1-1	TRBV11-3
ASSERTGGQPAQY	13	TRBJ2-7	TRBV2
ASSGPGLSVTDTQY	14	TRBJ2-3	TRBV5-6
ASSDLTWATEAF	12	TRBJ1-1	TRBV27
ASSQGVVYSEAF	12	TRBJ1-1	TRBV3-1/TRBV3-2
ASSSRLAGGPDEQY	14	TRBJ2-7	TRBV18
ASSQDLGVWEQF	12	TRBJ2-1	TRBV14
ASSYYGSYNSPLH	13	TRBJ1-6	TRBV6-5
ASSTGQGAYNEQF	13	TRBJ2-1	TRBV19
ASGSGEARHAF	11	TRBJ1-1	TRBV12-5